A single sample gave rise to the 9 T cell receptor beta chains below, sequenced in a study of T cell repertoires in cytomegalovirus infection. TCRdb redid the calling of the reads with MiXCR, one entry per CDR3 protein. The sample has over 200,000 distinct CDR3 sequences; around 15% are singletons. Sequenced sample: PBMCs. The receptors come from a human donor in good health (CMV status not recorded). Some clones in this sample may be carry-over from other donors' samples.

This clonotype was counted a few times. The chain is built from TRBV28 and TRBJ2-1, with a weak D call TRBD2 (6 bases). CDR1 is MDHEN and CDR2 is SYDVKM in the germline V gene. Trimming left V 5 bases short and J 2 bases short, with 7 bases between. The length of the CDR3 is 13 residues. CDR3 bases: TGTGCCAGCAGTCCGGGGGCCTACAATGAGCAGTTCTTC. Translation: CASSPGAYNEQFF.

The chain employs TRBV5-6 and TRBJ2-2, with 8 bases that match TRBD1. CDR1 and CDR2 (germline): SGHDT, YYEEEE. This CDR3 contains 15 residues. V lost 4 bases, J lost 4 bases, and 6 bases stayed unmatched. The CDR3 DNA reads TGTGCCAGCAGCCCGATGACAGGGGCCACCGGGGAGCTGTTTTTT. It codes for CASSPMTGATGELFF.

This clonotype was found many times. The V and J genes are TRBV7-2 and TRBJ2-2, with 8 bases aligning to TRBD1. Germline lookup yields CDR1 SGHTA and CDR2 FQGNSA. V was clipped by 7 bases and J by 4 bases; unmatched bases: 8. CDR3 length: 15 residues. CDR3: CASKQGQAPTGELFF. In DNA, the CDR3 is TGTGCCAGCAAACAGGGACAGGCTCCCACCGGGGAGCTGTTTTTT.

Concerning this clonotype itself: One end of the junction is discordant with germline, which a read error may explain. The chain is built from TRBV29-1 and TRBJ1-1; D is unclear. The CDR3 has 14 residues. Germline V CDR1 and CDR2: SQVTM, ANQGSEA. DNA of the CDR3: TGCAGCGTTGGAAGGCGCGCCACGAACGCTGAAGCTTTCTTT. The encoded protein is CSVGRRATNAEAFF. Full variable domain (rest looked up from reference TRBV29-1 and TRBJ1-1): SAVISQKPSRDICQRGTSLTIQCQVDSQVTMMFWYRQQPGQSLTLIATANQGSEATYESGFVIDKFPISRPNLTFSTLTVSNMSPEDSSIYLCSVGRRATNAEAFFGQGTRLTVV.

V and J are TRBV5-1 and TRBJ2-5; D is unclear. With 0 bases removed from V and 4 bases from J, the gap between germline ends came to 19 bases. This CDR3 region has 17 residues. Germline V lookup: CDR1 SGHRS, CDR2 YFSETQ. The CDR3 bases are TGCGCCAGCAGCTTGGAGGAGCCCGGGTATGGCGGAGAGACCCAGTACTTC. Encoded protein: CASSLEEPGYGGETQYF.

The J gene is TRBJ1-2, the V gene TRBV6-1, with 7 bases fitting TRBD1. V gave up 10 bases and J gave up 7 bases; unmatched junction bases: 12. In germline, CDR1 is MNHNS, CDR2 SASEGT. This CDR3 region has 13 residues. The CDR3 spells CATVIGQEAGYTF. The CDR3 region has the DNA TGTGCCACCGTAATAGGACAGGAGGCTGGCTACACCTTC.

This clonotype was recorded many times. The genes are TRBV5-6 and TRBJ2-7, with 8 positions matching TRBD1. J lost 2 bases, V lost 2 bases, and 6 bases had no gene match. The CDR3 runs to 15 residues. Germline CDR1 reads SGHDT; CDR2 reads YYEEEE. The CDR3 DNA sequence: TGTGCCAGCAGCTTACCCGGGACAGGAGCCTACGAGCAGTACTTC. This gives the protein CASSLPGTGAYEQYF.

Only a few counts were recorded for this clonotype. The chain has TRBV28 and TRBJ1-2; D is ambiguous. From germline, CDR1 is MDHEN and CDR2 SYDVKM. This CDR3 is 15 amino acids long. V lost 2 bases to trimming and J lost 4 bases, with 14 bases between them. The CDR3 DNA is TGTGCCAGCAGTTTAACCCGAGAGGACCGCTATGGCTACACCTTC. This encodes CASSLTREDRYGYTF.

Notes on this clonotype: A much larger clone sits a single nucleotide away, making a read error possible. The chain is built from TRBV3-1 and TRBJ1-1; D gene unclear. The germline V gene encodes CDR1 LGHDT and CDR2 YNNKEL (reference sequence). The CDR3 runs to 15 residues. The CDR3: CASSDLSHLNTEALF. CDR3 nucleotide sequence: TGTGCCAGCAGCGACCTGAGTCATCTGAACACTGAAGCTTTATTT.